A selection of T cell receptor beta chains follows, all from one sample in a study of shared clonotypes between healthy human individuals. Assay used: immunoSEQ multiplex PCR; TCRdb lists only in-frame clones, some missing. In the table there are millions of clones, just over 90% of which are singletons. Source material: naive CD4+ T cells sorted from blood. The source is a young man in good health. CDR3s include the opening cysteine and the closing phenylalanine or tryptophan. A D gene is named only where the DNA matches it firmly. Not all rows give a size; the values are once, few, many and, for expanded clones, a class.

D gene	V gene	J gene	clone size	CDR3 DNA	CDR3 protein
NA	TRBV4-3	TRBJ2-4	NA	TGCGCCAGCAGCCAAGTCGGGGTCAAAAACATTCAGTACTTC	CASSQVGVKNIQYF
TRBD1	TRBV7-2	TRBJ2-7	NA	TGTGCCAGCAGCTTATCTGGACAGGGGACCTACGAGCAGTACTTC	CASSLSGQGTYEQYF
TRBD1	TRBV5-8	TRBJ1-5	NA	TGTGCCAGCAGCTCAATCCACCTGACAGGGGAGATTGATCAGCCCCAGCATTTT	CASSSIHLTGEIDQPQHF
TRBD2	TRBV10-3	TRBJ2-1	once	TGTGCCATCACCCCATCCGGGACTAGCAGGAATGAGCAGTTCTTC	CAITPSGTSRNEQFF
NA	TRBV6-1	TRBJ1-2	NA	TGTGCCAGCAGCGCGCGCACCGCGGATGGCTACACCTTC	CASSARTADGYTF
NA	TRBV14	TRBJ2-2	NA	TGTGCCAGCAGCCAAGCTCTCCCGGGGCGCACCGGGGAGCTGTTTTTT	CASSQALPGRTGELFF
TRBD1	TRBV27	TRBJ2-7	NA	TGTGCCAGCAGTACACGGACAGGGGGCGGTGAGCAGTACTTC	CASSTRTGGGEQYF
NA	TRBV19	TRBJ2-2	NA	TGTGCCAGTAGTTCCGACGTGGCGACCGGGGAGCTGTTTTTT	CASSSDVATGELFF
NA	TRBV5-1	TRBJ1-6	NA	TGCGCCAGCAGCTTGGAGGCAGCCTCGGGGTCGCCCCTCCACTTT	CASSLEAASGSPLHF
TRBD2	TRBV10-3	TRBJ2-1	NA	TGTGCCATCAGAGGGACTAGCGGGGACTCCTACAATGAGCAGTTCTTC	CAIRGTSGDSYNEQFF
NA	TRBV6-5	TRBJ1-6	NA	TGTGCCAGCAGTTCAAGGAATAATTCACCCCTCCACTTT	CASSSRNNSPLHF
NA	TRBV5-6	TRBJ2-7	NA	TGTGCCAGCAGCGCGCTGGACACTCTCTCCTACGAGCAGTACTTC	CASSALDTLSYEQYF
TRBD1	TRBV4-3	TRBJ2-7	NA	TGCGCCAGCAGCCAAGCTGACAGGGCATACGAGCAGTACTTC	CASSQADRAYEQYF
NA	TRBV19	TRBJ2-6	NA	TGTGCCAGCAGTAGGGGCAGCCTCAAAGCCAACTCTGGGGCCAACGTCCTGACTTTC	CASSRGSLKANSGANVLTF
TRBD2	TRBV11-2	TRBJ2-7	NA	TGTGCCAGCAGCTTAAGCCCCCTAGCGGTCGCCTACGAGCAGTACTTC	CASSLSPLAVAYEQYF
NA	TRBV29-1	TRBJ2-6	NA	TGCAGCGTCGGGGACTCTACTGGGGCCAACGTCCTGACTTTC	CSVGDSTGANVLTF
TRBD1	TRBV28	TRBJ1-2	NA	TGTGCCAGCAGTTTATCACTCCCCGGACAGGGGGCTGTCCGTGGCTACACCTTC	CASSLSLPGQGAVRGYTF
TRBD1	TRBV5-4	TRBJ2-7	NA	TGTGCCAGCAGCTTTGGTGGGACAGGTGCCTACGAGCAGTACTTC	CASSFGGTGAYEQYF
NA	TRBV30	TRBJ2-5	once	TGTGCCGCCTCCGCGGGACTCCAAGAGACCCAGTACTTC	CAASAGLQETQYF
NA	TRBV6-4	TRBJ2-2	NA	TGTGCCAGCAGACCCGGGGCCGGGGAGCTGTTTTTT	CASRPGAGELFF
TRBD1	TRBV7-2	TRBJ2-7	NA	TGTGCCAGCAGCACCGGACAGGGAATTCTTTACGAGCAGTACTTC	CASSTGQGILYEQYF
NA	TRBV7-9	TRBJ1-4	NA	TGTGCCAGCAGCTTGGGGGCTCAAAATGAAAAACTGTTTTTT	CASSLGAQNEKLFF
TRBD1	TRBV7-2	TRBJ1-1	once	TGTGCCAGCAGCTCACAGACAGGGTCGAACACTGAAGCTTTCTTT	CASSSQTGSNTEAFF
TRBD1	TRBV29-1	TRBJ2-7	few	TGCAGCGTCGATTCCGGGACAGGGGGCGACGAGCAGTACTTC	CSVDSGTGGDEQYF
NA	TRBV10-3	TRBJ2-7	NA	TGTGCCATCAGTGCCGCGGGATCCTCCTACGAGCAGTACTTC	CAISAAGSSYEQYF
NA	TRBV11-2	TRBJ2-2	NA	TGTGCCAGCAGCTTGTTGAGCCTCCGGAAGACCGGGGAGCTGTTTTTT	CASSLLSLRKTGELFF
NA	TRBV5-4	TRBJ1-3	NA	TGTGCCAGCAGCTTCGGCTCTGGAAACACCATATATTTT	CASSFGSGNTIYF
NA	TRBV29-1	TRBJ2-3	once	TGCAGCGTTGACATAGATGGCACAGATACGCAGTATTTT	CSVDIDGTDTQYF
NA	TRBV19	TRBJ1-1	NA	TGTGCCAGTAGCCCAACAGATAACACTGAAGCTTTCTTT	CASSPTDNTEAFF
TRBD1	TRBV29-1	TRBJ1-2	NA	TGCAGCGTTGAAAGCAGGGGGCATTCAAACTATGGCTACACCTTC	CSVESRGHSNYGYTF
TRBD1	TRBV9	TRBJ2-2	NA	TGTGCCAGCAGCGCTGGACAGGTAGACACCGGGGAGCTGTTTTTT	CASSAGQVDTGELFF
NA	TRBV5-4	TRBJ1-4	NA	TGTGCCAGCAGCGTGGACAGTGCAACTAATGAAAAACTGTTTTTT	CASSVDSATNEKLFF
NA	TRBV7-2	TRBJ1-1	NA	TGTGCCAGCAGCTTACACCAATTGAACACTGAAGCTTTCTTT	CASSLHQLNTEAFF
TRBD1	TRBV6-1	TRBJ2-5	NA	TGTGCCAGCAGTGGTAACAGGGGGCAGGTAGAGACCCAGTACTTC	CASSGNRGQVETQYF
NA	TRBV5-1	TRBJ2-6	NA	TGCGCCAGCAGCTTCGATGGGGCCAACGTCCTGACTTTC	CASSFDGANVLTF
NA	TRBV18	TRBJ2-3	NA	TGTGCCAGCTCCCCCGGACAGCCAAACACAGATACGCAGTATTTT	CASSPGQPNTDTQYF
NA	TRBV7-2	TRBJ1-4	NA	TGTGCCAGCAGCTCCACAGGGACGGGCGATGAAAAACTGTTTTTT	CASSSTGTGDEKLFF
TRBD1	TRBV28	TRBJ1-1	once	TGTGCCAGCAGTCCGGTGGGGACAGGGATTGTAAAAGGCACTGAAGCTTTCTTT	CASSPVGTGIVKGTEAFF
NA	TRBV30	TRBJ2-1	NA	TGTGCCTGGAGTGTCGGAGTCTCAGTGGCTGGTGAGCAGTTCTTC	CAWSVGVSVAGEQFF
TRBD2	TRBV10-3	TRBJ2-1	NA	TGTGCCATCAGTGGCGGTAGCGGGGGAGCCTACAATGAGCAGTTCTTC	CAISGGSGGAYNEQFF
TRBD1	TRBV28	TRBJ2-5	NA	TGTGCCAGCAGGCCAGACAGGGCACGACAAGAGACCCAGTACTTC	CASRPDRARQETQYF
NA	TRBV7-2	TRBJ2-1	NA	TGTGCCAGCAGCCCCCCCCCGCACAATGAGCAGTTCTTC	CASSPPPHNEQFF
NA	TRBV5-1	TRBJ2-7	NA	TGCGCCAGCAGCCTAACCGCACCGGGACCGAGTTACGAGCAGTACTTC	CASSLTAPGPSYEQYF
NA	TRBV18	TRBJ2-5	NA	TGTGCCAGCTCACCATCAGGGGTCGAAGAGACCCAGTACTTC	CASSPSGVEETQYF
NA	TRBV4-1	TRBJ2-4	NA	TGCGCCAGCAGCCAAGAGGAGGGGCAAACCCAACTAGCCAAAAACATTCAGTACTTC	CASSQEEGQTQLAKNIQYF
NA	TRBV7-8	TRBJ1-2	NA	TGTGCCAGCAGCTTAAACTCCAACTATGGCTACACCTTC	CASSLNSNYGYTF
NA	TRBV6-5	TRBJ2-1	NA	TGTGCCAGCAGTTACCGACGGGTTTCCTACAATGAGCAGTTCTTC	CASSYRRVSYNEQFF
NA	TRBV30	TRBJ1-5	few	TGTGCCTGGTCAGGGTCGGGCAATCAGCCCCAGCATTTT	CAWSGSGNQPQHF
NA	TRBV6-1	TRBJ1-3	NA	TGTGCCAGCAGTGAAGGGGGGGAAGCAGGAAACACCATATATTTT	CASSEGGEAGNTIYF
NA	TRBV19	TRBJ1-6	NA	TGTGCCAGTAGTATGGACCATAATTCACCCCTCCACTTT	CASSMDHNSPLHF
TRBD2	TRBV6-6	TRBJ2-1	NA	TGTGCCAGCACCTTGGGACTAGCGCTTAGCAATGAGCAGTTCTTC	CASTLGLALSNEQFF
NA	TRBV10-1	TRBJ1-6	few	TGCGCCAGCAGTGGCGAAGATTCACCCCTCCACTTT	CASSGEDSPLHF
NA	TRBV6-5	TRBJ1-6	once	TGTGCCAGCAGTTACTCGACAGGAAATAATTCACCCCTCCACTTT	CASSYSTGNNSPLHF
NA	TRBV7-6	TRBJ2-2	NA	TGTGCCAGCGGAATAGTCGCGAACACCGGGGAGCTGTTTTTT	CASGIVANTGELFF
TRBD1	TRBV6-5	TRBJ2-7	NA	TGTGCCAGCAGTTACGACAGGGTTCCCACCTACGAGCAGTACTTC	CASSYDRVPTYEQYF
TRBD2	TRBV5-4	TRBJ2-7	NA	TGTGCCAGCAGCTTGGGCTGGGTTAGCGGGAGCACCTACGAGCAGTACTTC	CASSLGWVSGSTYEQYF
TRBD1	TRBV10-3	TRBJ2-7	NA	TGTGCCATCAGACCGGGACAGGGGGGGAACGAGCAGTACTTC	CAIRPGQGGNEQYF